One sample yielded the 15 T cell receptor beta chains listed below, sequenced in a study of blood T cell repertoires in COVID-19. Only in-frame clones appear in the TCRdb table, and some are missing; sequencing was by immunoSEQ multiplex PCR. The sample consists of about 220,000 clones, about 88% of them appearing once. Sequencing used PBMCs or T cells enriched from blood (not recorded which). The receptors stem from a woman in her thirties who had recovered from COVID-19.

The chain joins TRBV2 to TRBJ2-7, with no clear D. This CDR3 is built from 14 residues. The V and J ends lost 4 bases and 6 bases respectively, with 16 bases between them. Germline V gives CDR1 SNHLY, CDR2 FYNNEI. The CDR3 sequence is CASSGTLWSGEQYF. The CDR3 DNA reads as TGTGCCAGCAGTGGAACCCTCTGGTCGGGCGAGCAGTACTTC.

The chain has TRBV6-5 and TRBJ1-6; TRBD1 agrees at 9 bases. The V gene end was trimmed by 8 bases and the J gene end by 14 bases; junction bases not matched to a gene: 16. This CDR3 contains 15 residues. CDR1 is MNHEY, CDR2 SVGAGI, per germline. In DNA form, the CDR3 reads TGTGCCAGCGCCCATGGGGACAGGGACTTACCGACCCTCCACTTT. Its translation is CASAHGDRDLPTLHF.

The V and J genes are TRBV9 and TRBJ1-4; TRBD1 agrees at 9 bases. The CDR3 consists of 15 residues. V was pared by 5 bases and J by 8 bases, with 10 bases of the junction left unmatched. Per the germline V gene, CDR1 is SGDLS and CDR2 is YYNGEE. The CDR3 coding sequence is TGTGCCAGCAGTCCCGGACAGGGGACTGTAGAAAAACTGTTTTTT. It translates to CASSPGQGTVEKLFF.

This clone appeared once. The chain couples TRBV7-2 to TRBJ2-5; 7 bases fit TRBD1. V lost 5 bases and J lost 1; bases outside the gene matches: 4. The CDR3 covers 14 residues. Germline V gives CDR1 SGHTA, CDR2 FQGNSA. The CDR3 coding sequence is TGTGCCAGCAGCCAGGGACAGATCCAAGAGACCCAGTACTTC. It encodes CASSQGQIQETQYF.

This clone was recorded a few times. V and J are TRBV6-2 or TRBV6-3 and TRBJ1-1, with no clear D. The germline CDR1 and CDR2 sequences are MNHEY and SVGEGT. This CDR3 region has 14 residues. Trimming left V 2 bases short and J 5 bases short, with 12 bases between. The CDR3 nucleotides are TGTGCCAGCAGTTACGGGCTAGAGGGAACTGAAGCTTTCTTT. It codes for CASSYGLEGTEAFF.

The CDR3 spells CASSDPGDHTEAFF. The CDR3 DNA sequence: TGTGCCAGCAGCGACCCAGGGGACCACACTGAAGCTTTCTTT. This chain links TRBV9 with TRBJ1-1; a possible D gene is TRBD1 (6 bases). Germline lookup yields CDR1 SGDLS and CDR2 YYNGEE. V lost 3 bases and J lost 3, with 12 bases in between. This CDR3 has 14 residues.

This clone was recorded only once. As DNA, the CDR3 is TGCGCCAGCAGCTTAGGTCCCCACAGTGGCCAAGACACTGAAGCTTTCTTT. It specifies CASSLGPHSGQDTEAFF. The chain joins TRBV5-1 to TRBJ1-1; no reliable D call. Trimming removed 2 bases at V and 3 bases at J, with 20 bases between. Germline values: CDR1 SGHRS, CDR2 YFSETQ. The CDR3 runs to 17 residues.

The chain has TRBV29-1 and TRBJ1-2, with D perhaps TRBD1 (5 bases). The CDR3 loop spans 14 amino acids. Per germline, CDR1 SQVTM and CDR2 ANQGSEA. The V gene lost 0 bases and the J gene lost 6 bases, with 14 bases spanning the gap. Written as DNA, the CDR3 is TGCAGCGTTGAAGATGCCAGGGATTACCATGGCTACACCTTC. This encodes CSVEDARDYHGYTF. Complete variable domain (other parts from reference TRBV29-1 and TRBJ1-2): SAVISQKPSRDICQRGTSLTIQCQVDSQVTMMFWYRQQPGQSLTLIATANQGSEATYESGFVIDKFPISRPNLTFSTLTVSNMSPEDSSIYLCSVEDARDYHGYTFGSGTRLTVV.

This chain uses TRBV14 with TRBJ1-2; TRBD1 might be the D (6 bases). Germline V gives CDR1 SGHDN, CDR2 FVKESK. V gave up 0 bases and J gave up 4 bases, with 9 bases separating them. The CDR3 extends over 14 amino acids. The CDR3 reads CASSQEGAVYGYTF. CDR3 bases: TGTGCCAGCAGCCAAGAGGGGGCCGTCTATGGCTACACCTTC.

The gene calls are TRBV5-1 and TRBJ2-7; D is perhaps TRBD1 (5 bases). This CDR3 spans 13 amino acids. Trimming removed 0 bases from V and 2 bases from J, with 6 bases in between. Germline CDR1 SGHRS, CDR2 YFSETQ. CDR3 loop: CASSLAQAYEQYF. The DNA for the CDR3 is TGCGCCAGCAGCTTGGCACAGGCCTACGAGCAGTACTTC.

V is TRBV10-3 and J is TRBJ1-2, with a possible D match to TRBD1 (6 bases). V was trimmed by 4 bases and J by 6 bases, leaving 9 bases between them. This CDR3 has 12 amino acids. CDR1 is ENHRY and CDR2 is SYGVKD in the germline V gene. The CDR3 bases are TGTGCCATCAGTGTAGGGGGACATGGCTACACCTTC. The encoded protein is CAISVGGHGYTF.

The CDR3 here is CAISRQGNEQYF. The CDR3 DNA sequence: TGTGCCATCAGCAGACAGGGTAACGAGCAGTACTTC. The chain couples TRBV10-3 to TRBJ2-7; 7 bases match TRBD1. The germline V gene encodes CDR1 ENHRY and CDR2 SYGVKD. The CDR3 loop spans 12 amino acids. After removal of 6 bases from V and 5 bases from J, the junction contained 4 bases not matched to a gene.

The chain recombines TRBV19 with TRBJ2-1; possibly TRBD2 for D (6 bases). The V end was cut by 1 base, the J end by 5 bases, with 15 bases between. CDR1 LNHDA and CDR2 SQIVND come from the germline V gene (reference sequence). This CDR3 has 16 residues. CDR3 protein: CASSIAGLPLNNEQFF. In DNA, the CDR3 is TGTGCCAGTAGTATAGCTGGACTACCACTGAACAATGAGCAGTTCTTC.

This chain uses TRBV25-1 with TRBJ2-7, with TRBD1 matching over 9 bases. The CDR3 sequence is 14 residues long. Germline V CDR1 and CDR2: MGHDK, SYGVNS. Trimming removed 5 bases from V and 3 bases from J; junction bases left unmatched: 5. CDR3 sequence reads: CASSWGQGNYEQYF. In DNA form, the CDR3 reads TGTGCCAGCAGTTGGGGACAGGGAAACTACGAGCAGTACTTC.

CDR3: CASRGRGFYNSPLHF. CDR3 nucleotide sequence: TGTGCCAGCAGAGGCAGGGGCTTCTATAATTCACCCCTCCACTTT. The rearrangement links TRBV6-5 to TRBJ1-6; TRBD1 is a possible D gene (6 bases). Per germline, CDR1 MNHEY and CDR2 SVGAGI. V was cut by 6 bases and J by 3 bases, with 12 bases left in between. CDR3 size: 15 residues.